The 10 T cell receptor beta chains below were found in one sample sequenced in a study of cytomegalovirus exposure and HLA in healthy donors. In the PCR, 60 Vbeta and 13 Jbeta primers were used. Profiling relied on immunoSEQ multiplex PCR, and the TCRdb table lists in-frame clones only, not all of them. The data show approximately 150,000 clones, 80% seen once. The sequenced sample was PBMCs. The origin of the receptors is a woman between 50 and 59 years old in good health and CMV-seronegative.

The chain joins TRBV9 to TRBJ1-1; D may be TRBD1 (6 bases). V gave up 3 bases and J gave up 3 bases, with 12 bases separating them. From germline, CDR1 is SGDLS and CDR2 YYNGEE. CDR3 size: 14 residues. The CDR3 loop reads CASSERQDYTEAFF. Here the CDR3 DNA reads TGTGCCAGCAGCGAGCGACAGGACTACACTGAAGCTTTCTTT.

This sequence joins TRBV6-5 and TRBJ1-2; TRBD1 might be the D (5 bases). Trimming removed 1 base at V and 4 bases at J, with 13 bases between. The CDR3 is 15 amino acids. Per the germline V gene, CDR1 is MNHEY and CDR2 is SVGAGI. In DNA, the CDR3 is TGTGCCAGCAGTTACTGGGGGGACTCAAGCTATGGCTACACCTTC. This sequence encodes CASSYWGDSSYGYTF.

This sequence joins TRBV28 and TRBJ2-7; D possibly corresponds to TRBD2 (6 bases). The CDR3 totals 13 residues. Trimming removed 5 bases from V and 4 bases from J, with 12 bases in between. Germline assignment: CDR1 MDHEN and CDR2 SYDVKM. The CDR3 reads CASSAGITYEQYF. CDR3 in DNA: TGTGCCAGCAGTGCGGGGATCACTTACGAGCAGTACTTC.

CDR3 region: CASSSTHPEDYSNTGELFF. The CDR3 DNA sequence: TGTGCCAGCAGTTCCACCCACCCCGAGGACTATTCGAACACCGGGGAGCTGTTTTTT. The chain uses TRBV28 and TRBJ2-2; D perhaps matches TRBD2 (6 bases). This CDR3 region has 19 residues. The germline V and J ends were trimmed by 4 bases and 0 bases, with 21 bases remaining between them. Germline lookup yields CDR1 MDHEN and CDR2 SYDVKM.

The chain links TRBV11-2 to TRBJ2-3; tentative D call: TRBD2 (6 bases). Trimming removed 0 bases from V and 2 bases from J, with 12 bases in between. The CDR3 length is 16 residues. Germline CDR1 and CDR2: SGHAT and FQNNGV. This chain's CDR3 is CASSLDGSGPTDTQYF. CDR3 sequence (DNA): TGTGCCAGCAGCTTAGATGGTAGCGGACCCACAGATACGCAGTATTTT.

V and J are TRBV9 and TRBJ2-1; 7 bases line up with TRBD2. There are 14 residues in the CDR3. The V gene end was trimmed by 0 bases and the J gene end by 7 bases; junction bases not matched to a gene: 4. Germline V lookup: CDR1 SGDLS, CDR2 YYNGEE. The CDR3 here is CASSVAGGSNEQFF. The CDR3 DNA reads as TGTGCCAGCAGCGTAGCGGGAGGAAGTAATGAGCAGTTCTTC.

V usage is TRBV12-1 and J usage is TRBJ1-3. TRBV12-1 counts as a pseudogene. This CDR3 is built from 18 residues. The chain's CDR3 is CASSFPGELYGSGNTIYF. CDR3 nucleotide sequence: TGTGCCAGCAGCTTCCCTGGGGAGCTCTATGGCTCTGGAAACACCATATATTTT.

This clone was found a few times. The chain has TRBV4-3 and TRBJ2-2, with no clear D. In germline, CDR1 is LGHNA, CDR2 YSLEER. The CDR3 is 16 residues long. Trimming shortened V by 0 bases and J by 7 bases, and 15 bases separated the two germline ends. CDR3 region: CASSQDSTAPIGELFF. CDR3 bases: TGCGCCAGCAGCCAAGATTCAACTGCCCCGATCGGGGAGCTGTTTTTT.

The CDR3 DNA reads TGTGCCAGCAGCATGACAGGGGCAGTTGGCAATCAGCCCCAGCATTTT. It translates to CASSMTGAVGNQPQHF. The genes are TRBV5-6 and TRBJ1-5; 8 bases map to TRBD1. Germline V gene data show CDR1 as SGHDT and CDR2 as YYEEEE. With 4 bases clipped from V and 2 bases from J, the junction kept 8 bases outside the gene matches. The CDR3 sequence is 16 residues long. Full variable domain (outside the CDR3, taken from reference TRBV5-6 and TRBJ1-5): DAGVTQSPTHLIKTRGQQVTLRCSPKSGHDTVSWYQQALGQGPQFIFQYYEEEERQRGNFPDRFSGHQFPNYSSELNVNALLLGDSALYLCASSMTGAVGNQPQHFGDGTRLSIL.

The J gene is TRBJ1-3, the V gene TRBV19; D uncertain. The CDR3 sequence is 14 residues long. V lost 1 base to trimming and J lost 3 bases, with 7 bases between them. CDR1 and CDR2 (germline): LNHDA, SQIVND (reference sequence). CDR3 residues: CASSIGGYGNTIYF. The CDR3 DNA is TGTGCCAGTAGTATAGGAGGGTATGGAAACACCATATATTTT.